This TCR beta chain came from a study of T cell repertoires in cytomegalovirus infection. Background on the study: Recently identified HLA-C-restricted CMV epitopes were used, and well-studied HLA-B-restricted CMV epitopes were used as well. Evidence of both CMV infection and a matching HLA type came from public TCR beta signatures. Study-wide results and limits: The cumulative frequency of public TCR beta families identified carriers of CMV plus the relevant HLA. The ex vivo response was dominated by HLA-C-restricted CMV-specific TCR beta clonotypes.

The germline CDR1 and CDR2 sequences are SNHLY and FYNNEI. Trimming stripped 7 bases from V and 5 bases from J, with 11 bases between. This CDR3 comprises 12 residues. A word on this clonotype: Its antigen remains unidentified.

TCRdb redid the calling of the reads with MiXCR, one entry per CDR3 protein. The sample includes more than 30,000 distinct CDR3 sequences, 40% to 65% of them seen just once. The V and J genes are TRBV2 and TRBJ1-2; possibly TRBD1 for D (5 bases). Sequenced here: CD8+ T cells from cultured PBMCs, sampled from culture after CMV antigen stimulation. The receptor was derived from a human donor in good health (CMV status not recorded). Some clones in this sample may be carry-over from other donors' samples. The CDR3 spells CASIGGVYGYTF. The CDR3 DNA follows: TGTGCCAGCATCGGGGGGGTTTATGGCTACACCTTC.